One and the same sample provided the 17 T cell receptor beta chains below, sequenced in a study of blood T cell repertoires in COVID-19 (dated by TCRdb to 2019 to 2021). The library was made by the immunoSEQ multiplex PCR assay. TCRdb mirrors the immuneACCESS table, restricted to in-frame sequences. Some clones are absent from its copies; in checked studies, under half trace to an unresolved V gene, and the reason for the others is unknown. This sample comprises about 91,000 clones, about 75% of them detected only once. The ten top clones hold about 10% of the sample. Sequenced material: peripheral blood. These TCRs come from a woman older than 75 with acute or convalescent COVID-19.

The chain carries TRBV5-1 and TRBJ2-1, with a possible D match to TRBD1 (5 bases). With 4 bases removed from V and 0 bases from J, the gap between germline ends came to 14 bases. The CDR3 runs to 16 residues. Looked up from germline, CDR1 is SGHRS and CDR2 is YFSETQ. CDR3 in amino acids: CASSASGASSYNEQFF. CDR3 bases: TGCGCCAGCAGCGCCTCTGGGGCGAGCTCCTACAATGAGCAGTTCTTC.

This chain connects TRBV7-2 to TRBJ2-7; possible D gene TRBD1, 5 bases. The CDR3 is 14 residues long. Germline values: CDR1 SGHTA, CDR2 FQGNSA. Trimming left V 0 bases short and J 3 bases short, with 9 bases between. The CDR3 is CASSLAGPRYEQYF. In DNA, the CDR3 is TGTGCCAGCAGCTTAGCGGGGCCCCGCTACGAGCAGTACTTC. The entire variable domain, with the rest obtained from reference TRBV7-2 and TRBJ2-7, is as follows: GAGVSQSPSNKVTEKGKDVELRCDPISGHTALYWYRQSLGQGLEFLIYFQGNSAPDKSGLPSDRFSAERTGGSVSTLTIQRTQQEDSAVYLCASSLAGPRYEQYFGPGTRLTVT.

The chain joins TRBV19 to TRBJ2-2, with TRBD2 matching over 7 bases. Germline values: CDR1 LNHDA, CDR2 SQIVND (reference sequence). The ends lost 9 bases at V and 4 bases at J; junction bases unmatched: 2. The CDR3 runs to 12 residues. CDR3: CASGTITGELFF. The CDR3 DNA follows: TGTGCCAGCGGGACTATCACCGGGGAGCTGTTTTTT.

The chain uses TRBV7-2 and TRBJ1-5; 9 nucleotides agree with TRBD1. This CDR3 contains 16 residues. Germline assignment: CDR1 SGHTA and CDR2 FQGNSA. V dropped 2 bases and J dropped 9; count of bases not matched to a gene: 11. The CDR3 nucleotides read TGTGCCAGCAGCTTACAGGGACAGGGATCCTTGTGGCCCCAGCATTTT. Residues: CASSLQGQGSLWPQHF.

The chain uses TRBV18 and TRBJ2-5, with TRBD2 as a possible D gene (7 bases). Looked up from germline, CDR1 is KGHSH and CDR2 is LQKENI. V was cut by 0 bases and J by 5 bases, with 10 bases left in between. This CDR3 region has 14 residues. The CDR3 nucleotides read TGTGCCAGCTCACCACCGGGGGGGCGTGAGACCCAGTACTTC. Protein: CASSPPGGRETQYF.

The chain carries TRBV24-1 and TRBJ2-5; TRBD2 might be the D (6 bases). With 4 bases removed from V and 4 bases from J, the gap between germline ends came to 12 bases. Per the germline V gene, CDR1 is KGHDR and CDR2 is SFDVKD. The CDR3 runs 14 residues. The CDR3 nucleotides read TGTGCCACCAGTGACCCCGGGGGTACAGAGACCCAGTACTTC. This sequence encodes CATSDPGGTETQYF.

The genes are TRBV2 and TRBJ1-1; 7 bases agree with TRBD1. The V segment lost 8 bases and the J segment 2 bases; nucleotides outside the gene matches: 8. Per the germline V gene, CDR1 is SNHLY and CDR2 is FYNNEI. CDR3 size: 14 residues. The CDR3 nucleotides are TGTGCCAGCCACAGCCAGGGGGTAAACACTGAAGCTTTCTTT. Protein sequence: CASHSQGVNTEAFF.

The chain uses TRBV6-2 or TRBV6-3 and TRBJ2-1; possibly TRBD1 for D (5 bases). This CDR3 is 16 amino acids long. Germline V gives CDR1 MNHEY, CDR2 SVGEGT. The V end lost 2 bases, the J end lost 6 bases, and 17 bases lay between the germline ends. CDR3 sequence: CASSYPPSTGPNEQFF. CDR3 DNA sequence: TGTGCCAGCAGTTACCCGCCTTCTACAGGACCCAATGAGCAGTTCTTC.

The CDR3 nucleotides are TGTGCCAGCACCAAGGACAGCCGCGTACTCTACGAGCAGTACTTC. Amino acids: CASTKDSRVLYEQYF. V is TRBV7-9 and J is TRBJ2-7, with D perhaps TRBD1 (6 bases). The CDR3 has 15 residues. The V gene lost 7 bases and the J gene lost 3 bases, with 19 bases spanning the gap. CDR1 is SEHNR, CDR2 FQNEAQ, per germline (reference sequence).

This clone was observed a handful of times. The genes are TRBV7-3 and TRBJ2-5, with D perhaps matching TRBD2 (6 bases). The germline V gene has CDR1 SGHTA and CDR2 FQGTGA. V was clipped by 1 base and J by 2 bases, with 8 bases between them. The CDR3 is 14 residues long. CDR3 sequence: CASSLRGDQETQYF. CDR3 DNA: TGTGCCAGCAGCTTAAGGGGGGATCAAGAGACCCAGTACTTC.

This clone was observed a single time. The chain joins TRBV6-5 to TRBJ2-3, with TRBD2 matching over 9 bases. CDR3 length: 15 amino acids. CDR1 is MNHEY, CDR2 SVGAGI, per germline. The V and J ends lost 6 bases and 0 bases, in that order; junction bases with no gene match: 4. CDR3 loop: CASRRGTSSTDTQYF. The CDR3 DNA sequence: TGTGCCAGCAGGCGGGGGACTAGCAGCACAGATACGCAGTATTTT.

The chain joins TRBV19 to TRBJ1-5, with 8 bases identical to TRBD1. Germline V lookup: CDR1 LNHDA, CDR2 SQIVND (reference sequence). Trimming at V came to 10 bases and at J to 5 bases, leaving 10 bases not matched to a gene. The CDR3 is 14 amino acids. The CDR3 region has the DNA TGTGCCACCCGGGACAGGCGGAACGATCAGCCCCAGCATTTT. Translating it yields CATRDRRNDQPQHF.

The rearrangement uses TRBV4-2 and TRBJ2-3; D unresolved. The CDR3 contains 13 residues. Germline V gene data show CDR1 as LGHNA and CDR2 as YNFKEQ. Trimming removed 1 base from V and 1 base from J, with 3 bases in between. The CDR3 region has the DNA TGTGCCAGCAGCCAAGCTCGCACAGATACGCAGTATTTT. It specifies CASSQARTDTQYF.

This chain uses TRBV5-6 with TRBJ1-3, with TRBD1 matching 7 bases. This CDR3 spans 14 amino acids. V shed 1 base and J 2 bases; nucleotides not matched to a gene: 0. Germline-derived CDR1 and CDR2 are SGHDT and YYEEEE. In nucleotides, the CDR3 is TGTGCCAGCAGCTTGAGGGGGCCTGGAAACACCATATATTTT. It is translated as CASSLRGPGNTIYF.

The chain is built from TRBV2 and TRBJ2-5; tentatively, D is TRBD2 (5 bases). Germline CDR1 is SNHLY and CDR2 is FYNNEI. Trimming took off 2 bases at V and 5 bases at J, with 6 bases between the two ends. The CDR3 runs to 12 residues. The CDR3 spells CASSERRETQYF. The CDR3 DNA follows: TGTGCCAGCAGTGAAAGGAGGGAGACCCAGTACTTC.

The chain joins TRBV20-1 to TRBJ2-1; D is undetermined. The CDR3 is 11 residues long. The V gene's germline CDR1 is DFQATT and CDR2 SNEGSKA (reference sequence). The V end was cut by 1 base, the J end by 10 bases, with 8 bases between. This CDR3 is CSARVHEEQFF. CDR3 coding DNA: TGCAGTGCTAGAGTACACGAAGAGCAGTTCTTC.

The gene calls are TRBV7-3 and TRBJ2-5; TRBD2 aligns across 9 bases. V shed 6 bases and J 2 bases; nucleotides not matched to a gene: 7. CDR3 length: 15 amino acids. Germline assignment: CDR1 SGHTA and CDR2 FQGTGA. CDR3 sequence: CASRKRGDPQETQYF. The DNA of the CDR3 is TGTGCCAGCAGAAAGCGGGGGGATCCGCAAGAGACCCAGTACTTC.